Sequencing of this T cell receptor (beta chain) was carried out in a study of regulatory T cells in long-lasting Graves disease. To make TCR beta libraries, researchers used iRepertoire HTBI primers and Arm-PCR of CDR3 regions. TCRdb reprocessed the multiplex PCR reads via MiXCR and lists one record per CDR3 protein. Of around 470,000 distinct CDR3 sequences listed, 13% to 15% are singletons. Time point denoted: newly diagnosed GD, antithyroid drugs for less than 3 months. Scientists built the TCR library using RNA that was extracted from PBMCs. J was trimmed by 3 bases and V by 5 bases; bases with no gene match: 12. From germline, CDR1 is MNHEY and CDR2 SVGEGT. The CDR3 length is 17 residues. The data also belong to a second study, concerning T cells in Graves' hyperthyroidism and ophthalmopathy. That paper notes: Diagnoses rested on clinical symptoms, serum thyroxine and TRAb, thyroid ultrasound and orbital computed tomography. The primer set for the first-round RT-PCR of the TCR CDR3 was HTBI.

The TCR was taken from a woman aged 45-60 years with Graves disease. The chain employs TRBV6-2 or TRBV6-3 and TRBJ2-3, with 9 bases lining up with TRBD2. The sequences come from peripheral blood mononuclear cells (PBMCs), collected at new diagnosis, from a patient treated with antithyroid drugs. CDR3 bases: TGTGCCAGCAGTAGAACCTTGGGACTAGCTGAGACAGATACGCAGTATTTT. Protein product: CASSRTLGLAETDTQYF.